This T cell receptor beta chain was observed in a study of blood T cells in healthy people across ages. About this clonotype itself: What it binds is unknown.

The second PCR ran about 6 to 11 cycles with a sample-barcoded 5' primer and J-beta primers. TCRdb reprocessed the 5' RACE reads via MiXCR and lists one record per CDR3 protein. The sample lists fewer than 800,000 distinct CDR3 sequences, roughly 49% occurring once. Overall study results and limits: Naive CD4+ cells and diversity were both higher in long-lived donors than in aged donors.

Every sample had a minimum of 7 million PBMCs isolated. The clonotype was recovered from a woman aged 60-75 years in good health. The sequenced sample was blood.

CDR3 DNA sequence: TGCAGTGGAGGCCCCCCCGATTCCTACGAGCAGTACTTC. Amino acid sequence: CSGGPPDSYEQYF. The V gene is TRBV20-1, the J gene TRBJ2-7; unclear D gene. The CDR3 sequence is 13 residues long. The germline V and J ends were trimmed by 7 bases and 1 base, with 14 bases remaining between them. Per the germline V gene, CDR1 is DFQATT and CDR2 is SNEGSKA (reference sequence).